The clone carrying this T cell receptor beta chain occurred a few times. The antigen remains undetermined. This sample was included in a study of cytomegalovirus exposure and HLA in healthy donors. Vbeta (60) and Jbeta (13) primers were used in the PCR. Assay: immunoSEQ multiplex PCR; the TCRdb copy retains only in-frame clones and omits some. Among some 130,000 clones listed, roughly 82% were seen once. Study-wide points: A later analysis found TCR association rates differed by HLA locus, highest for DRB1 and lowest for HLA-C. Cytomegalovirus association was assigned to about 150 TCR beta chains. A later analysis showed that HLA-associated TCR beta chains had undergone more clonal expansion than equally common others.

This clonotype originated in a male donor in good health and CMV-seropositive. The sequenced material came from PBMCs.

The CDR3 protein is CASSFSRDRETDTQYF. CDR3 in DNA: TGCGCCAGCAGCTTTAGCCGGGACAGGGAAACAGATACGCAGTATTTT. The chain couples TRBV5-1 to TRBJ2-3; 9 bases are a match to TRBD1. V was pared by 2 bases and J by 3 bases, with 7 bases of the junction left unmatched. Germline CDR1 reads SGHRS; CDR2 reads YFSETQ. The CDR3 contains 16 residues.